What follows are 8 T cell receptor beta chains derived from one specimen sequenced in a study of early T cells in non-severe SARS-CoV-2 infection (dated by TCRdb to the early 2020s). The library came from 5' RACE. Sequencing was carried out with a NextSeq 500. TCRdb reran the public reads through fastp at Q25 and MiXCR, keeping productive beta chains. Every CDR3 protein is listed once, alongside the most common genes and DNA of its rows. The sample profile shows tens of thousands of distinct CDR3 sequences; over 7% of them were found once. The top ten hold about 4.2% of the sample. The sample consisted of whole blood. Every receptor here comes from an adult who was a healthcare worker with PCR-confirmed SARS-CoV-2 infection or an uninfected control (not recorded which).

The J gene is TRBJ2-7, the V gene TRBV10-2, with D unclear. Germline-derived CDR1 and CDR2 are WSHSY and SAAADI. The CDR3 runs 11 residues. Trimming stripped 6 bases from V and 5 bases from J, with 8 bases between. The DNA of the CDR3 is TGCGCCAGCAGCGAGGTGAACGAGCAGTACTTC. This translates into CASSEVNEQYF.

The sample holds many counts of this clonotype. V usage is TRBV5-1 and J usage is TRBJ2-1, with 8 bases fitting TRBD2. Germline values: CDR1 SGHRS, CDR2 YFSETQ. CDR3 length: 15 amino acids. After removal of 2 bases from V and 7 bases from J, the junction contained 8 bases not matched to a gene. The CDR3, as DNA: TGCGCCAGCAGCTTTGCGGGGGGAATGGGGAATGAGCAGTTCTTC. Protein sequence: CASSFAGGMGNEQFF.

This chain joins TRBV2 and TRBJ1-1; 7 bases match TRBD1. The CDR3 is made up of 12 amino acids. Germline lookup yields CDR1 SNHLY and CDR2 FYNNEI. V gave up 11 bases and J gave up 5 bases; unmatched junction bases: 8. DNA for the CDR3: TGTGCCTCACAGGGGAGGGGGACTGAAGCTTTCTTT. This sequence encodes CASQGRGTEAFF.

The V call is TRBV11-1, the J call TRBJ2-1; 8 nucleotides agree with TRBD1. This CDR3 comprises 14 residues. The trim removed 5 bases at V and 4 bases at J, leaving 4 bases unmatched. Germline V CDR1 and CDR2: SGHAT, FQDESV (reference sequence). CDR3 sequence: CASSQGQVYNEQFF. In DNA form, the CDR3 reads TGTGCCAGCAGCCAGGGACAGGTGTACAATGAGCAGTTCTTC.

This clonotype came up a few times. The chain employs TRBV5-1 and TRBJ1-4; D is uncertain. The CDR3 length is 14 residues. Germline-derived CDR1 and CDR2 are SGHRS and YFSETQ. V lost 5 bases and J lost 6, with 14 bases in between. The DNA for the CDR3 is TGCGCCAGCAGGCCGACACCACCCGATGAAAAACTGTTTTTT. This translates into CASRPTPPDEKLFF.

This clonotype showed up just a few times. The CDR3 is CASSSWTGGSYEQYF. DNA of the CDR3: TGTGCCAGCAGCTCTTGGACAGGGGGTTCCTACGAGCAGTACTTC. The V and J genes are TRBV7-9 and TRBJ2-7, with 10 bases matching TRBD1. The ends lost 4 bases at V and 1 base at J; junction bases unmatched: 4. The CDR3 is made up of 15 amino acids. CDR1 and CDR2 (germline): SEHNR, FQNEAQ (reference sequence).

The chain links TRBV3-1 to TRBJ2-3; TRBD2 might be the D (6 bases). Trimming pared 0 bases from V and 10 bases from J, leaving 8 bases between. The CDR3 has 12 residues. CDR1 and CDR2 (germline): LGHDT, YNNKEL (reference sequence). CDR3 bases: TGTGCCAGCAGCCAAGAGGGGAGGCCGCAGTATTTT. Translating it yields CASSQEGRPQYF.

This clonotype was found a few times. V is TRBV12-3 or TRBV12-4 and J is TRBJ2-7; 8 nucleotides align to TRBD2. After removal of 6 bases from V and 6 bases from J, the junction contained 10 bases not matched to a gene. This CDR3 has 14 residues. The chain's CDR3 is CASRLAETSGEQYF. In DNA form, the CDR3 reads TGTGCCAGCAGACTTGCCGAAACTAGCGGCGAGCAGTACTTC.